This TCR beta chain derives from a study of blood T cell repertoires in COVID-19. Study-wide background: Collection of acute and convalescent COVID-19 samples took place in the United States, Italy and Spain. Sources were T cells, B-cell-depleted T cells, or PBMCs; the material itself was cDNA or gDNA.

The CDR3 consists of 19 residues. V lost 5 bases, J lost 3 bases, and 12 bases stayed unmatched. Germline CDR1 SEHNR, CDR2 FQNEAQ (reference sequence). Per the authors' pipeline: Reference gene primer amplification gave nucleated cell count estimates. Repertoires were generated with immunoSEQ multiplex PCR, while TCRdb's copy carries only in-frame clones and drops some. Clone size and the V and J calls come from that table; the DNA yielded D and trimming. Counted here are 34,000 or so clones, roughly three quarters occurring once; the ten biggest clones make up approximately 31%. The rearrangement joins TRBV7-9 to TRBJ2-3; 15 nucleotides align to TRBD2. This clonotype originated in a man older than 75 with acute or convalescent COVID-19. Sequencing input: peripheral blood. In DNA form, the CDR3 reads TGTGCCAGCAGCAGGGGACTAGCGGGAGGAGGAGGGCTGACAGATACGCAGTATTTT. Amino acids: CASSRGLAGGGGLTDTQYF.